The 31 T cell receptor beta chains below come from one sample, sequenced in a study of molecular identifiers for immune sequencing clone quantification. TCRdb passed the PCR reads through MiXCR, listing each CDR3 protein once. The sample lists roughly 90,000 distinct CDR3 sequences, 19% occurring once. Sequencing was performed on naive CD8+ T cells from blood, with Jurkat cell RNA spiked in. Noted subset: FACS-sorted CD8+CD4-CCR7+CD45RA+ naive T cells. Receptors were obtained from a human donor in good health. Some libraries in this study had Jurkat cell RNA spiked in.

Note on this clonotype: It may be a read error: a sequence one base away is much more abundant. This sequence joins TRBV9 and TRBJ2-1; D gene unclear. The V gene lost 4 bases and the J gene lost 6 bases, with 5 bases spanning the gap. The CDR3 runs 11 residues. Germline CDR1 reads SGDLS; CDR2 reads YYNGEE. The CDR3: CASSQSNEQFF. The DNA for the CDR3 is TGTGCCAGCAGCCAGAGCAATGAGCAGTTCTTC.

To note about this clonotype: Since a much larger clone is just one base distant, this may be a read error. The chain has TRBV5-1 and TRBJ2-4; the D gene could be TRBD1 or TRBD2 (5 bases each). Trimming removed 0 bases from V and 9 bases from J, with 7 bases in between. CDR3 length equals 12 residues. Germline V CDR1 and CDR2: SGHRS, YFSETQ. The CDR3 region is CASSLGGSIQYF. CDR3 nucleotides: TGCGCCAGCAGCTTGGGGGGGAGCATTCAGTACTTC.

The table lists this clonotype with many counts. This chain links TRBV19 with TRBJ2-1; 11 bases map to TRBD2. Germline loops: CDR1 LNHDA, CDR2 SQIVND (reference sequence). V was clipped by 10 bases and J by 7 bases; unmatched bases: 12. The CDR3 consists of 15 residues. CDR3 sequence reads: CATRLLAGVFNEQFF. The CDR3 DNA follows: TGTGCCACCCGCCTACTAGCGGGGGTTTTTAATGAGCAGTTCTTC.

As concerns this clonotype: Since a much larger clone is just one base distant, this may be a read error. The rearrangement uses TRBV7-6 and TRBJ2-7, with TRBD1 matching 7 bases. The CDR3 has 15 amino acids. Unmatched junction bases numbered 10, after V lost 5 bases and J lost 3 bases. Germline lookup yields CDR1 SGHVS and CDR2 FNYEAQ. CDR3 DNA: TGTGCCAGCAGCAATAGACAGGGTTTGCTCTACGAGCAGTACTTC. Encoded protein: CASSNRQGLLYEQYF.

This clonotype has ten or more counts. CDR3 bases: TGTGCCTGGAGCGAAGAACCTAGCGGGGGGGCCGATGAGCAGTTCTTC. Translating it yields CAWSEEPSGGADEQFF. The V gene is TRBV30, the J gene TRBJ2-1; 12 nucleotides line up with TRBD2. V lost 3 bases, J lost 8 bases, and 11 bases stayed unmatched. Germline assignment: CDR1 GTSNPN and CDR2 SVGIG (reference sequence). The CDR3 has 16 amino acids. The variable domain in full, with the rest retrieved from reference TRBV30 and TRBJ2-1, is SQTIHQWPATLVQPVGSPLSLECTVEGTSNPNLYWYRQAAGRGLQLLFYSVGIGQISSEVPQNLSASRPQDRQFILSSKKLLLSDSGFYLCAWSEEPSGGADEQFFGPGTRLTVL.

This clonotype appeared many times. The chain uses TRBV6-5 and TRBJ2-5; no reliable D call. CDR1 MNHEY and CDR2 SVGAGI come from the germline V gene. V shed 0 bases and J shed 5 bases, with 7 bases lying between them. This CDR3 has 13 amino acids. CDR3 loop: CASSYSLMETQYF. For the CDR3, the DNA is TGTGCCAGCAGTTACTCGCTAATGGAGACCCAGTACTTC.

Concerning this clonotype itself: A much bigger clone sits one base away, suggesting this may be a read error. This sequence joins TRBV30 and TRBJ2-7, with TRBD1 matching 11 bases. V was clipped by 0 bases and J by 7 bases; unmatched bases: 2. From germline, CDR1 is GTSNPN and CDR2 SVGIG (reference sequence). This CDR3 is 13 amino acids long. The CDR3 nucleotides are TGTGCCTGGAGTGTAGGGACAGGGGGAGAGCAGTACTTC. Its translation is CAWSVGTGGEQYF.

The V and J genes are TRBV12-3 or TRBV12-4 and TRBJ2-3; D is uncertain. The DNA end favors TRBJ1-5, so the J call may be wrong. The CDR3 is 16 amino acids. The CDR3, as DNA: TGTGCCAGCAGTTTAGGAGCGGGGTCTAGCACAGATACGCAGCATTTT. This gives the protein CASSLGAGSSTDTQHF.

On this clonotype itself: This may stem from a read error, because a much larger clone lies one nucleotide away. Because it lacks the conserved phenylalanine or tryptophan at the end, this CDR3 is likely a read error. This chain connects TRBV19 to TRBJ1-1; D possibly corresponds to TRBD1 (5 bases). The CDR3 has 12 amino acids. V gave up 11 bases and J gave up 0 bases, with 10 bases separating them. The germline gives CDR1 LNHDA, CDR2 SQIVND (reference sequence). Here the CDR3 reads CAVRVMNTEAFS. Here the CDR3 DNA reads TGTGCCGTCAGGGTCATGAACACTGAAGCTTTCTCT.

The V call is TRBV6-5, the J call TRBJ2-7; 8 bases line up with TRBD1. CDR1 is MNHEY, CDR2 SVGAGI, per germline. After removal of 6 bases from V and 0 bases from J, the junction contained 1 base not matched to a gene. This CDR3 has 13 amino acids. CDR3 region: CASRTGGSYEQYF. The CDR3 DNA reads as TGTGCCAGCAGAACAGGGGGCTCCTACGAGCAGTACTTC.

This clonotype showed up many times. V is TRBV30 and J is TRBJ1-1; perhaps TRBD1 as D (6 bases). The CDR3 has 14 residues. From germline, CDR1 is GTSNPN and CDR2 SVGIG (reference sequence). Trimming left V 3 bases short and J 2 bases short, with 13 bases between. The CDR3 loop reads CAWSLGGFNTEAFF. The CDR3 DNA is TGTGCCTGGAGCCTAGGGGGATTTAACACTGAAGCTTTCTTT.

This clonotype was seen only a few times. The rearrangement uses TRBV3-1 and TRBJ2-5; 9 bases align to TRBD2. Looked up from germline, CDR1 is LGHDT and CDR2 is YNNKEL (reference sequence). V lost 0 bases, J lost 1 base, and 24 bases stayed unmatched. The CDR3 is made up of 23 amino acids. DNA of the CDR3: TGTGCCAGCAGCCAAGAAAGTTTCCTAGCGGGGATTAAAATCCCACAAACCCAAGAGACCCAGTACTTC. Residues: CASSQESFLAGIKIPQTQETQYF.

The sample holds many counts of this clonotype. This sequence joins TRBV20-1 and TRBJ2-7, with D possibly matching TRBD1 (7 bases). The CDR3 length is 13 residues. Per germline, CDR1 DFQATT and CDR2 SNEGSKA (reference sequence). V was clipped by 5 bases and J by 2 bases, with 13 bases between them. CDR3 coding DNA: TGCAGTGCTGAACAGGGGAGGACCTACGAGCAGTACTTC. It is translated as CSAEQGRTYEQYF.

This clonotype was counted at least ten times. J is TRBJ1-1 and V is TRBV19; a possible D gene is TRBD1 (5 bases). The CDR3 runs to 13 residues. Germline V gives CDR1 LNHDA, CDR2 SQIVND (reference sequence). Trimming pared 3 bases from V and 5 bases from J, leaving 10 bases between. The CDR3 region has the DNA TGTGCCAGTAGTATTTGGGGGGGTACTGAAGCTTTCTTT. It encodes CASSIWGGTEAFF. Combining the CDR3 with reference TRBV19 and TRBJ1-1 gives the whole variable domain DGGITQSPKYLFRKEGQNVTLSCEQNLNHDAMYWYRQDPGQGLRLIYYSQIVNDFQKGDIAEGYSVSREKKESFPLTVTSAQKNPTAFYLCASSIWGGTEAFFGQGTRLTVV.

This clonotype was counted ten times or more. The gene calls are TRBV29-1 and TRBJ2-5; unclear D gene. Germline V gene lookup returns CDR1 SQVTM and CDR2 ANQGSEA. This CDR3 has 12 residues. Trimming cost V 7 bases and J 5 bases, with 14 bases left between them. The CDR3 DNA is TGCAGCGCTCCCGTCAGGTCGGAGACCCAGTACTTC. It is translated as CSAPVRSETQYF.

This clonotype was counted ten times or more. The rearrangement links TRBV10-2 to TRBJ1-1, with D tentatively TRBD1 (5 bases). The germline V gene encodes CDR1 WSHSY and CDR2 SAAADI. The CDR3 totals 14 residues. Trimming removed 3 bases at V and 5 bases at J, with 13 bases between. The CDR3 DNA reads TGCGCCAGCAGTGATACCAGGGCGCGGACTGAAGCTTTCTTT. Its protein product is CASSDTRARTEAFF.

This clonotype occurred a few times. The chain joins TRBV11-2 to TRBJ2-1; TRBD2 might be the D (5 bases). Germline CDR1 and CDR2: SGHAT and FQNNGV. V gave up 1 base and J gave up 5 bases, with 12 bases separating them. The CDR3 has 15 amino acids. This CDR3 is CASSLGGATNNEQFF. CDR3 coding DNA: TGTGCCAGCAGCTTAGGGGGAGCGACGAACAATGAGCAGTTCTTC.

This clonotype was picked up many times. V usage is TRBV29-1 and J usage is TRBJ1-1; D perhaps matches TRBD1 (5 bases). Trimming removed 6 bases from V and 8 bases from J, with 13 bases in between. The CDR3 consists of 11 residues. Looked up from germline, CDR1 is SQVTM and CDR2 is ANQGSEA. The CDR3 nucleotides are TGCAGCGTGGATTCAGGGTCAGAAGCTTTCTTT. Residues: CSVDSGSEAFF.

A note on this clonotype: A read error is possible here, since a much larger clone lies one base away. J is TRBJ2-7 and V is TRBV2; D remains unclear. Germline values: CDR1 SNHLY, CDR2 FYNNEI. This CDR3 is built from 13 residues. The CDR3 loop reads CANSDFQSYEQYF. The CDR3 bases are TGTGCCAACAGTGACTTTCAGTCCTACGAGCAGTACTTC.

This clonotype was found once. The chain links TRBV4-1 to TRBJ1-4, with a tentative D call TRBD1 (6 bases). CDR3 length: 14 residues. Per germline, CDR1 MGHRA and CDR2 YSYEKL. V lost 4 bases and J 8 bases, leaving 14 bases between the germline ends. CDR3 residues: CASSPAGVEEKLFF. CDR3 sequence (DNA): TGCGCCAGCAGCCCTGCAGGGGTTGAGGAAAAACTGTTTTTT.

This clonotype was counted ten times or more. The CDR3 DNA follows: TGTGCCAGCACTATAGATGGGGCCAACGTCCTGACTTTC. Its protein product is CASTIDGANVLTF. The V gene is TRBV28, the J gene TRBJ2-6; D remains ambiguous. CDR1 and CDR2 from the germline V gene are MDHEN and SYDVKM. The CDR3 contains 13 residues. The germline V and J ends were trimmed by 7 bases and 3 bases, with 7 bases remaining between them.

This clonotype was counted at least ten times. The V and J genes are TRBV11-3 and TRBJ2-3, with 10 nucleotides matching TRBD2. Looked up from germline, CDR1 is SGHNT and CDR2 is YENEEA. This CDR3 has 16 residues. Trimming took 1 base from V and 5 from J; bases not matched to a gene: 6. CDR3 residues: CASSLGSGGAGDTQYF. CDR3 DNA: TGTGCCAGCAGCTTAGGGAGCGGGGGGGCCGGAGATACGCAGTATTTT.

This clonotype was picked up many times. The chain employs TRBV6-6 and TRBJ2-3, with 9 positions matching TRBD1. Per the germline V gene, CDR1 is MNHNY and CDR2 is SVGAGI (reference sequence). Trimming cost V 7 bases and J 4 bases; bases outside gene matches: 9. The CDR3 spans 15 residues. CDR3 protein: CASTAGTGTADTQYF. For the CDR3, the DNA is TGTGCCAGCACCGCCGGGACAGGGACGGCAGATACGCAGTATTTT.

This clonotype was seen ten or more times. One end of the junction varies from germline; a read error may be responsible. V gene TRBV4-1 combines with J gene TRBJ2-3; D might be TRBD2 (5 bases). The V gene's germline CDR1 is MGHRA and CDR2 YSYEKL. The CDR3 extends over 11 amino acids. CDR3 DNA: TGCGCCAGCAGCCAAGGGCTAGCATTGGATTTT. Protein product: CASSQGLALDF.

This clonotype came up many times. The V and J genes are TRBV27 and TRBJ2-7; D gene uncertain. Trimming took off 6 bases at V and 2 bases at J, with 14 bases between the two ends. Looked up from germline, CDR1 is MNHEY and CDR2 is SMNVEV (reference sequence). CDR3 length equals 14 residues. The CDR3 loop reads CASSLTTEAYEQYF. CDR3 nucleotide sequence: TGTGCCAGCAGCCTAACTACAGAAGCCTACGAGCAGTACTTC.

At least ten counts were recorded for this clonotype. The chain uses TRBV7-2 and TRBJ1-2, with 8 bases matching TRBD1. Germline trimming cut 1 base from V and 1 base from J; bases unmatched to any gene: 5. CDR1 is SGHTA and CDR2 is FQGNSA in the germline V gene. The CDR3 spans 16 residues. The CDR3 region has the DNA TGTGCCAGCAGCTTAGACAGGGACAGGATTAACTATGGCTACACCTTC. Translated, it gives CASSLDRDRINYGYTF.

This clonotype was seen only a few times. This sequence may be a read error, since a much larger clone differs from it by one base. The rearrangement links TRBV5-5 to TRBJ1-5; TRBD1 agrees at 8 bases. There are 17 residues in the CDR3. Looked up from germline, CDR1 is SGHKS and CDR2 is YYEKEE (reference sequence). CDR3 DNA sequence: TGTGTCAGCAGCTTGGGGGTGACAGGGGACTGGCATCAGCCCCAGCATTTT. Its protein is CVSSLGVTGDWHQPQHF.

As regards this clonotype: This may arise from a read error, as a much more abundant clone is one base away. V gene TRBV29-1 combines with J gene TRBJ2-1, with 10 bases aligning to TRBD2. V lost 7 bases to trimming and J lost 6 bases; unmatched junction nucleotides: 6. This CDR3 comprises 13 residues. Per germline, CDR1 SQVTM and CDR2 ANQGSEA. In DNA, the CDR3 is TGCAGCGACGTACTAGCGGGACTCAATGAGCAGTTCTTC. Protein: CSDVLAGLNEQFF.

This clonotype was counted at least ten times. This chain uses TRBV14 with TRBJ1-2; 7 nucleotides line up with TRBD1. With V trimmed by 4 bases and J by 1 base, 3 bases remained unmatched. The CDR3 sequence is 14 residues long. Germline V CDR1 and CDR2: SGHDN, FVKESK. CDR3 sequence (DNA): TGTGCCAGCAGCCCCGGACAGGTTAACTATGGCTACACCTTC. This encodes CASSPGQVNYGYTF.

For this clonotype: A much larger clone lies one base from this, so it may be a read error. V gene TRBV6-6 combines with J gene TRBJ2-1, with D perhaps TRBD1 (6 bases). The CDR3 loop spans 18 amino acids. Germline V CDR1 and CDR2: MNHNY, SVGAGI (reference sequence). The CDR3: CASSYSAQGIQAYSEQFF. In DNA, the CDR3 is TGTGCCAGCAGTTACTCGGCGCAGGGGATACAAGCCTACAGTGAGCAGTTCTTC.

The chain is built from TRBV4-3 and TRBJ1-1; D might be TRBD1 (6 bases). The CDR3 consists of 13 residues. The V end lost 3 bases, the J end lost 2 bases, and 7 bases lay between the germline ends. Germline CDR1 LGHNA, CDR2 YSLEER. In DNA, the CDR3 is TGCGCCAGCAGCCAGGACAGAAACACTGAAGCTTTCTTT. Translated, it gives CASSQDRNTEAFF.